These 27 T cell receptor beta chains were all obtained from the same sample, sequenced in a study of T cell changes during pregnancy in multiple sclerosis. Clones were sequenced by immunoSEQ multiplex PCR, and TCRdb holds only the in-frame ones, with some missing. The sample lists 64,000 or so clones, 95% to 97% occurring once. This sample comprised CD8+ T cells from peripheral blood mononuclear cells, obtained after pregnancy. These receptors originate from a female donor with multiple sclerosis, enrolled in a pregnancy study.

The chain has TRBV13 and TRBJ1-2; tentatively, D is TRBD1 (6 bases). CDR1 is PRHDT and CDR2 is FYEKMQ in the germline V gene (reference sequence). V lost 3 bases and J lost 6, with 17 bases in between. This CDR3 contains 15 residues. CDR3 sequence: CASSFGQRSPHGYTF. DNA of the CDR3: TGTGCCAGCAGCTTTGGACAGCGATCTCCTCATGGCTACACCTTC.

The chain couples TRBV21-1 to TRBJ1-3; TRBD1 was called by the table and not checked on the DNA. TRBV21-1 is described as a pseudogene. The length of the CDR3 is 20 residues. CDR3 amino acids: CASSALGQVRITNSGNTIYF. CDR3 in DNA: TGTGCCAGCAGCGCTCTTGGTCAGGTCCGCATCACCAACTCTGGAAACACCATATATTTT.

The chain joins TRBV7-9 to TRBJ2-5, with D possibly TRBD2 on 7 matching bases. V was pared by 5 bases and J by 4 bases, with 23 bases between. Germline lookup yields CDR1 SEHNR and CDR2 FQNEAQ (reference sequence). CDR3 length: 17 residues. The CDR3 DNA sequence: TGTGCCAGCAGCCCCGGTGGGGGGGGCGGGAGAGGAGAGACCCAGTACTTC. It is translated as CASSPGGGGGRGETQYF.

V gene TRBV6-1 combines with J gene TRBJ1-1, with 7 bases lining up with TRBD1. Germline trimming cut 6 bases from V and 1 base from J; bases unmatched to any gene: 5. This CDR3 comprises 14 residues. Germline CDR1 MNHNS, CDR2 SASEGT. CDR3 protein: CASRLTGSNTEAFF. CDR3 nucleotides: TGTGCCAGCAGACTGACAGGGTCGAACACTGAAGCTTTCTTT.

The chain has TRBV7-9 and TRBJ1-5; D is possibly TRBD1 (5 bases). The V gene's germline CDR1 is SEHNR and CDR2 FQNEAQ (reference sequence). Trimming removed 4 bases at V and 9 bases at J, with 19 bases between. The CDR3 length is 15 residues. CDR3 nucleotide sequence: TGTGCCAGCAGCTCCACGGTCGGGGGGTTAGGGCCCCAGCATTTT. It translates to CASSSTVGGLGPQHF. Looking up the rest from reference TRBV7-9 and TRBJ1-5 gives the full variable domain: DTGVSQNPRHKITKRGQNVTFRCDPISEHNRLYWYRQTLGQGPEFLTYFQNEAQLEKSRLLSDRFSAERPKGSFSTLEIQRTEQGDSAMYLCASSSTVGGLGPQHFGDGTRLSIL.

This chain joins TRBV5-1 and TRBJ2-1, with 12 bases matching TRBD2. V shed 4 bases and J 9 bases; nucleotides not matched to a gene: 5. From germline, CDR1 is SGHRS and CDR2 YFSETQ. The CDR3 spans 14 residues. The CDR3 loop reads CASSPGLAGPEQFF. CDR3 nucleotide sequence: TGCGCCAGCAGCCCGGGACTAGCGGGCCCTGAGCAGTTCTTC.

V gene TRBV19 combines with J gene TRBJ2-7; TRBD1 might be the D (6 bases). This CDR3 is 15 amino acids long. V was pared by 3 bases and J by 1 base, with 13 bases between. CDR1 LNHDA and CDR2 SQIVND come from the germline V gene (reference sequence). The CDR3 loop is CASSMGQGPSYEQYF. CDR3 nucleotide sequence: TGTGCCAGTAGTATGGGGCAGGGGCCTTCCTACGAGCAGTACTTC.

This clone was picked up a small number of times. The genes are TRBV19 and TRBJ1-1; D perhaps matches TRBD1 (6 bases). The CDR3 loop spans 15 amino acids. CDR1 and CDR2 (germline): LNHDA, SQIVND (reference sequence). V lost 1 base and J 3 bases, leaving 12 bases between the germline ends. The CDR3 region is CASSIGSGGHTEAFF. CDR3 in DNA: TGTGCCAGTAGTATAGGGAGCGGGGGGCACACTGAAGCTTTCTTT.

This chain connects TRBV28 to TRBJ1-1, with 7 nucleotides matching TRBD1. Germline V gene data show CDR1 as MDHEN and CDR2 as SYDVKM. The CDR3 extends over 15 amino acids. The trim removed 3 bases at V and 4 bases at J, leaving 8 bases unmatched. The CDR3 spells CASSFVRGRITEAFF. CDR3 DNA: TGTGCCAGCAGTTTTGTCAGGGGGAGGATCACTGAAGCTTTCTTT.

V and J are TRBV19 and TRBJ2-7; TRBD2 aligns across 10 bases. CDR1 LNHDA and CDR2 SQIVND come from the germline V gene (reference sequence). The CDR3 sequence is 16 residues long. The ends lost 4 bases at V and 6 bases at J; junction bases unmatched: 12. CDR3 loop: CASSTTLAGEGREQYF. The CDR3 bases are TGTGCCAGTAGTACTACTCTAGCGGGAGAGGGTCGCGAGCAGTACTTC.

V is TRBV7-9 and J is TRBJ2-1, with D maybe TRBD2 (5 bases). Germline lookup yields CDR1 SEHNR and CDR2 FQNEAQ (reference sequence). V shed 4 bases and J shed 0 bases, with 10 bases lying between them. CDR3 length: 15 amino acids. CDR3 nucleotides: TGTGCCAGCAGCTCTAGCAATAGCTCCTACAATGAGCAGTTCTTC. Its protein product is CASSSSNSSYNEQFF. The variable domain in full, completed from reference TRBV7-9 and TRBJ2-1, reads DTGVSQNPRHKITKRGQNVTFRCDPISEHNRLYWYRQTLGQGPEFLTYFQNEAQLEKSRLLSDRFSAERPKGSFSTLEIQRTEQGDSAMYLCASSSSNSSYNEQFFGPGTRLTVL.

This clone has a single count. V gene TRBV6-1 combines with J gene TRBJ2-7; 7 positions agree with TRBD1. V lost 5 bases, J lost 3 bases, and 10 bases stayed unmatched. Germline V gene lookup returns CDR1 MNHNS and CDR2 SASEGT. The CDR3 length is 15 residues. The CDR3 sequence is CASSSPGQGVYEQYF. Here the CDR3 DNA reads TGTGCCAGCAGTTCACCCGGGCAGGGGGTCTACGAGCAGTACTTC.

The chain joins TRBV13 to TRBJ1-5; TRBD1 might be the D (5 bases). V was cut by 3 bases and J by 1 base, with 7 bases left in between. The CDR3 sequence is 14 residues long. The germline CDR1 and CDR2 sequences are PRHDT and FYEKMQ (reference sequence). CDR3 coding DNA: TGTGCCAGCAGCTTTCGACAGAGCAATCAGCCCCAGCATTTT. This codes for CASSFRQSNQPQHF.

The V and J genes are TRBV28 and TRBJ1-1; 9 bases are shared with TRBD1. The germline V gene encodes CDR1 MDHEN and CDR2 SYDVKM. The V segment lost 3 bases and the J segment 6 bases; nucleotides outside the gene matches: 2. This CDR3 region has 13 residues. The CDR3 sequence is CASSLTGGSEAFF. The DNA of the CDR3 is TGTGCCAGCAGTTTGACAGGGGGATCTGAAGCTTTCTTT.

This chain uses TRBV7-9 with TRBJ2-7; D remains unclear. This CDR3 region has 15 residues. V was cut by 4 bases and J by 0 bases, with 13 bases left in between. In germline, CDR1 is SEHNR, CDR2 FQNEAQ (reference sequence). The CDR3 coding sequence is TGTGCCAGCAGCTCGTCACAGAGAAGCTCCTACGAGCAGTACTTC. As protein: CASSSSQRSSYEQYF. Full variable domain (outside the CDR3, taken from reference TRBV7-9 and TRBJ2-7): DTGVSQNPRHKITKRGQNVTFRCDPISEHNRLYWYRQTLGQGPEFLTYFQNEAQLEKSRLLSDRFSAERPKGSFSTLEIQRTEQGDSAMYLCASSSSQRSSYEQYFGPGTRLTVT.

The V and J genes are TRBV6-5 and TRBJ2-1, with TRBD1 matching 7 bases. Germline CDR1 and CDR2: MNHEY and SVGAGI. The CDR3 totals 16 residues. Unmatched junction bases numbered 9, after V lost 3 bases and J lost 4 bases. Written as DNA, the CDR3 is TGTGCCAGCAGTTATCGTACAGGGGCCCTATACAATGAGCAGTTCTTC. Its protein is CASSYRTGALYNEQFF.

The rearrangement joins TRBV29-1 to TRBJ1-4, with 8 positions matching TRBD1. The CDR3 has 15 residues. The junction had 13 bases not matched to a gene; V was cut back by 6 bases and J by 7 bases. Per the germline V gene, CDR1 is SQVTM and CDR2 is ANQGSEA. The CDR3 sequence is CSVATPDREGEKLFF. CDR3 coding DNA: TGCAGCGTCGCCACACCGGACAGGGAGGGTGAAAAACTGTTTTTT.

The chain recombines TRBV6-5 with TRBJ2-4, with TRBD2 matching 7 bases. The junction had 3 bases not matched to a gene; V was cut back by 5 bases and J by 5 bases. The germline V gene encodes CDR1 MNHEY and CDR2 SVGAGI. This CDR3 spans 13 amino acids. This chain's CDR3 is CASSGLGENIQYF. CDR3 DNA: TGTGCCAGCAGTGGACTAGGCGAAAACATTCAGTACTTC.

V usage is TRBV2 and J usage is TRBJ1-3, with TRBD1 matching over 11 bases. CDR1 is SNHLY, CDR2 FYNNEI, per germline. V trimming: 4 bases; J trimming: 4 bases; junction bases outside the gene matches: 12. The CDR3 spans 18 residues. CDR3: CASSAGDRGFSRGNTIYF. The CDR3 DNA reads as TGTGCCAGCAGTGCTGGGGACAGGGGGTTTTCGAGGGGAAACACCATATATTTT.

Written as DNA, the CDR3 is TGCGCCAGCAGCTGGGTCATCGGACACCTCCAAGAGACCCAGTACTTC. As protein: CASSWVIGHLQETQYF. The V call is TRBV5-1, the J call TRBJ2-5; D perhaps matches TRBD1 (5 bases). V lost 3 bases, J lost 1 base, and 16 bases lay in between. Germline CDR1 is SGHRS and CDR2 is YFSETQ. The length of the CDR3 is 16 residues.

This chain connects TRBV5-6 to TRBJ2-7, with 7 bases fitting TRBD2. The CDR3 loop spans 14 amino acids. Germline assignment: CDR1 SGHDT and CDR2 YYEEEE. The trim removed 1 base at V and 6 bases at J, leaving 7 bases unmatched. The CDR3 is CASSLMAGEGEQYF. Here the CDR3 DNA reads TGTGCCAGCAGCTTGATGGCGGGAGAGGGCGAGCAGTACTTC.

The chain joins TRBV4-1 to TRBJ2-7; 9 nucleotides align to TRBD1. The CDR3 is 15 amino acids. From germline, CDR1 is MGHRA and CDR2 YSYEKL. V dropped 3 bases and J dropped 5; count of bases not matched to a gene: 8. The CDR3 nucleotides are TGCGCCAGCAGCCAGCGGGACAGGGCGTCGGACGAGCAGTACTTC. Protein: CASSQRDRASDEQYF.

V is TRBV27 and J is TRBJ2-2, with 10 bases that match TRBD2. The germline CDR1 and CDR2 sequences are MNHEY and SMNVEV (reference sequence). CDR3 length equals 15 residues. V shed 4 bases and J 7 bases; nucleotides not matched to a gene: 6. CDR3 amino acids: CASSYLAGANGELFF. The CDR3 nucleotides are TGTGCCAGCAGTTACCTAGCGGGAGCGAACGGGGAGCTGTTTTTT.

The chain recombines TRBV28 with TRBJ2-1; 11 bases align to TRBD2. Germline V gene sequence: CDR1 MDHEN, CDR2 SYDVKM. The CDR3 totals 14 residues. Trimming removed 8 bases from V and 10 bases from J; junction bases left unmatched: 10. For the CDR3, the DNA is TGTGCCAGCCGTACCTCGGCTAGCGGGAGGGAGCAGTTCTTC. It codes for CASRTSASGREQFF.

The rearrangement uses TRBV2 and TRBJ2-7; TRBD1 is a possible D gene (6 bases). Trimming removed 3 bases at V and 1 base at J, with 10 bases between. Germline CDR1 and CDR2: SNHLY and FYNNEI. This CDR3 is 14 amino acids long. The CDR3 here is CASSEGTQSYEQYF. For the CDR3, the DNA is TGTGCCAGCAGTGAGGGGACACAATCCTACGAGCAGTACTTC.

The chain recombines TRBV28 with TRBJ2-1; D call uncertain. The V gene lost 5 bases and the J gene lost 2 bases, with 10 bases spanning the gap. CDR1 and CDR2 (germline): MDHEN, SYDVKM. CDR3 length equals 14 residues. In nucleotides, the CDR3 is TGTGCCAGCAGTCCCCCCCTTGCCTACAATGAGCAGTTCTTC. This codes for CASSPPLAYNEQFF.

This sequence joins TRBV6-4 and TRBJ2-1, with 7 nucleotides matching TRBD2. CDR3 length equals 16 residues. Germline CDR1 reads MRHNA; CDR2 reads SNTAGT. Unmatched junction bases numbered 2, after V lost 0 bases and J lost 0 bases. The CDR3 coding sequence is TGTGCCAGCAGTGACTCGGGCGGGAGCTCCTACAATGAGCAGTTCTTC. Encoded protein: CASSDSGGSSYNEQFF.